This TCR beta chain was profiled in a study of blood T cell repertoires in COVID-19. Study background: Acute-phase and convalescent COVID-19 samples originated in the United States, Italy and Spain.

CDR1 SGHVS and CDR2 FQNEAQ come from the germline V gene. CDR3 length: 13 residues. V shed 5 bases and J 3 bases; nucleotides not matched to a gene: 3. The data were produced by immunoSEQ multiplex PCR, yet TCRdb's version contains in-frame clones alone and is incomplete. This sample has around 340,000 clones, with about 90% found just once. The gene calls are TRBV7-8 and TRBJ1-1, with TRBD1 identical over 7 bases. The clonotype comes from a woman in her twenties or thirties who had been exposed to COVID-19. Sequencing input: PBMCs or T cells enriched from blood (not recorded which). CDR3 DNA sequence: TGTGCCAGCAGCCGCCAGGGGGACACTGAAGCTTTCTTT. Residues: CASSRQGDTEAFF.